The 26 T cell receptor beta chains below all came from one sample that was sequenced in a study of CD8 T cells in Susac syndrome. When the RNA was reverse transcribed, random hexamers were used with an input of about 0.5 to 1 ug. One entry per CDR3 protein results from TCRdb running MiXCR on the immunoSEQ multiplex PCR reads. The sample has nearly 200,000 distinct CDR3 sequences; about 95% are singletons. The sample taken for sequencing was CD4+ T cells from PBMCs. The source of these receptors is a human donor with multiple sclerosis.

This chain uses TRBV27 with TRBJ2-7; D gene ambiguous. The CDR3 contains 13 residues. CDR1 MNHEY and CDR2 SMNVEV come from the germline V gene (reference sequence). The germline V and J ends were trimmed by 4 bases and 3 bases, with 10 bases remaining between them. This chain's CDR3 is CASSSRVGYEQYF. In DNA, the CDR3 is TGTGCCAGCAGTTCAAGGGTCGGCTACGAGCAGTACTTC.

The chain employs TRBV30 and TRBJ2-3; D is ambiguous. V shed 5 bases and J shed 0 bases, with 21 bases lying between them. Germline V gene lookup returns CDR1 GTSNPN and CDR2 SVGIG (reference sequence). The CDR3 has 17 residues. In nucleotides, the CDR3 is TGTGCCTGGGTCACGGGCCTTAATTTTCCTAGCACAGATACGCAGTATTTT. This gives the protein CAWVTGLNFPSTDTQYF.

This clonotype occurred once. The chain has TRBV29-1 and TRBJ1-1; D gene unclear. V lost 3 bases, J lost 2 bases, and 10 bases lay in between. From germline, CDR1 is SQVTM and CDR2 ANQGSEA. This CDR3 has 13 amino acids. The CDR3 is CSVDTTGNTEAFF. As DNA, the CDR3 is TGCAGCGTTGACACAACGGGAAACACTGAAGCTTTCTTT. Using reference TRBV29-1 and TRBJ1-1 for the parts outside the CDR3, the full variable domain is SAVISQKPSRDICQRGTSLTIQCQVDSQVTMMFWYRQQPGQSLTLIATANQGSEATYESGFVIDKFPISRPNLTFSTLTVSNMSPEDSSIYLCSVDTTGNTEAFFGQGTRLTVV.

The chain employs TRBV30 and TRBJ1-5; TRBD1 agrees at 8 bases. The CDR3 runs 14 residues. Germline CDR1 reads GTSNPN; CDR2 reads SVGIG (reference sequence). V was clipped by 5 bases and J by 5 bases; unmatched bases: 8. The CDR3 coding sequence is TGTGCCTGGCGAACAGGGGGAGGCGATCAGCCCCAGCATTTT. Protein product: CAWRTGGGDQPQHF.

The chain carries TRBV6-5 and TRBJ2-7; 10 bases line up with TRBD1. The junction had 5 bases not matched to a gene; V was cut back by 7 bases and J by 2 bases. Germline V gene data show CDR1 as MNHEY and CDR2 as SVGAGI. The CDR3 runs to 14 residues. The CDR3 nucleotides are TGTGCCAGCAAGGGGGACAGGGGTCCCTACGAGCAGTACTTC. It yields the protein CASKGDRGPYEQYF.

The chain has TRBV2 and TRBJ2-4; the D gene is possibly TRBD2 (5 bases). This CDR3 is built from 11 residues. V lost 6 bases, J lost 9 bases, and 9 bases lay in between. Per the germline V gene, CDR1 is SNHLY and CDR2 is FYNNEI. CDR3 in DNA: TGTGCCAGCAGCCGGACTGTCATTCAGTACTTC. Amino acid sequence: CASSRTVIQYF.

This CDR3 reads CSARVRGAYYGYTF. DNA of the CDR3: TGCAGTGCTAGAGTCCGGGGGGCTTACTATGGCTACACCTTC. V and J are TRBV20-1 and TRBJ1-2; weak D call: TRBD1 (6 bases). Per the germline V gene, CDR1 is DFQATT and CDR2 is SNEGSKA (reference sequence). Between the trimmed V and J ends, which lost 1 base and 3 bases, there was a span of 12 bases. This CDR3 comprises 14 residues.

The gene calls are TRBV20-1 and TRBJ1-6; D may be TRBD1 (5 bases). The CDR3 loop spans 11 amino acids. V lost 6 bases and J 17 bases, leaving 17 bases between the germline ends. Germline V gene data show CDR1 as DFQATT and CDR2 as SNEGSKA (reference sequence). The CDR3 is CSAQSGALVHF. The DNA of the CDR3 is TGCAGTGCCCAGTCCGGGGCCCTCGTCCACTTT.

V is TRBV24-1 and J is TRBJ1-2; D might be TRBD1 (6 bases). Trimming took off 4 bases at V and 3 bases at J, with 20 bases between the two ends. CDR3 length: 17 residues. Germline-derived CDR1 and CDR2 are KGHDR and SFDVKD. The chain's CDR3 is CATSEGGDVGHDYGYTF. The DNA of the CDR3 is TGTGCCACCAGTGAAGGGGGGGACGTCGGTCATGACTATGGCTACACCTTC.

This clonotype was seen just once. This CDR3 is CASSPGLAGRNEQFF. The CDR3 nucleotides are TGTGCCAGCAGCCCTGGACTAGCCGGGCGGAATGAGCAGTTCTTC. This sequence joins TRBV28 and TRBJ2-1; the match to TRBD2 covers 8 bases. The CDR3 is 15 amino acids. Germline CDR1 reads MDHEN; CDR2 reads SYDVKM. The ends lost 6 bases at V and 7 bases at J; junction bases unmatched: 11.

This chain connects TRBV18 to TRBJ2-4; D gene uncertain. Germline V gene sequence: CDR1 KGHSH, CDR2 LQKENI. V shed 0 bases and J shed 5 bases, with 11 bases lying between them. The CDR3 is 15 amino acids. Written as DNA, the CDR3 is TGTGCCAGCTCACCACCTGGATCCCTCGAAAACATTCAGTACTTC. Residues: CASSPPGSLENIQYF.

This sequence joins TRBV7-9 and TRBJ2-5, with TRBD2 matching 7 bases. The CDR3 is 15 amino acids. After removal of 5 bases from V and 5 bases from J, the junction contained 11 bases not matched to a gene. From germline, CDR1 is SEHNR and CDR2 FQNEAQ (reference sequence). CDR3 nucleotide sequence: TGTGCCAGCAGCCTCACCCTTAGCGGGTCGGAGACCCAGTACTTC. Amino acids: CASSLTLSGSETQYF.

V usage is TRBV13 and J usage is TRBJ2-7; D not resolved. V was clipped by 3 bases and J by 2 bases, with 8 bases between them. Looked up from germline, CDR1 is PRHDT and CDR2 is FYEKMQ (reference sequence). The CDR3 has 13 amino acids. CDR3 in DNA: TGTGCCAGCAGCTTCGGACCTGCCTACGAGCAGTACTTC. Translated, it gives CASSFGPAYEQYF.

This rearrangement joins TRBV7-3 to TRBJ2-1, with TRBD2 matching 14 bases. Losses at the gene ends were 5 bases for V and 4 bases for J; bases not matched to a gene: 4. The length of the CDR3 is 16 residues. CDR1 and CDR2 (germline): SGHTA, FQGTGA. CDR3 sequence (DNA): TGTGCCAGCAGCCCCTGGACTAGCGGGGGGTACAATGAGCAGTTCTTC. It is translated as CASSPWTSGGYNEQFF.

This clonotype has more than one count but fewer than ten. The chain carries TRBV28 and TRBJ1-2, with D maybe TRBD1 (5 bases). In germline, CDR1 is MDHEN, CDR2 SYDVKM. Trimming took off 5 bases at V and 6 bases at J, with 7 bases between the two ends. The CDR3 is made up of 11 amino acids. CDR3 DNA sequence: TGTGCCAGCAGTCCCAGGGATGGCTACACCTTC. Translated: CASSPRDGYTF.

This clonotype appeared a single time. The chain is built from TRBV29-1 and TRBJ1-5; unclear D gene. The CDR3 runs 14 residues. Trimming stripped 4 bases from V and 0 bases from J, with 10 bases between. Germline loops: CDR1 SQVTM, CDR2 ANQGSEA. The CDR3: CSVGAVNSNQPQHF. The DNA for the CDR3 is TGCAGCGTTGGGGCAGTAAATAGCAATCAGCCCCAGCATTTT.

The V call is TRBV12-5, the J call TRBJ1-1; perhaps TRBD1 as D (6 bases). The V gene's germline CDR1 is LGHNT and CDR2 FRNRAP. V gave up 6 bases and J gave up 0 bases, with 20 bases separating them. The CDR3 runs to 17 residues. CDR3 DNA: TGTGCTAGTGGGGTAAGGGGGGGCCTCATCCTGAACACTGAAGCTTTCTTT. Its protein is CASGVRGGLILNTEAFF. Supplemented by reference TRBV12-5 and TRBJ1-1, the full variable domain reads DARVTQTPRHKVTEMGQEVTMRCQPILGHNTVFWYRQTMMQGLELLAYFRNRAPLDDSGMPKDRFSAEMPDATLATLKIQPSEPRDSAVYFCASGVRGGLILNTEAFFGQGTRLTVV.

The chain carries TRBV12-5 and TRBJ2-7; no reliable D call. The germline V gene has CDR1 LGHNT and CDR2 FRNRAP. This CDR3 spans 15 amino acids. V shed 0 bases and J shed 1 base, with 10 bases lying between them. The CDR3 region has the DNA TGTGCTAGTGGTTTGGTAGTAAGCAGGTCCTACGAGCAGTACTTC. Translation: CASGLVVSRSYEQYF. Drawing the rest from reference TRBV12-5 and TRBJ2-7, the complete variable domain is DARVTQTPRHKVTEMGQEVTMRCQPILGHNTVFWYRQTMMQGLELLAYFRNRAPLDDSGMPKDRFSAEMPDATLATLKIQPSEPRDSAVYFCASGLVVSRSYEQYFGPGTRLTVT.

The gene calls are TRBV9 and TRBJ2-3; D is unclear. The length of the CDR3 is 15 residues. The germline CDR1 and CDR2 sequences are SGDLS and YYNGEE. The V gene lost 4 bases and the J gene lost 0 bases, with 12 bases spanning the gap. CDR3 loop: CASSTGSWSTDTQYF. The CDR3 DNA reads as TGTGCCAGCAGCACCGGAAGTTGGAGCACAGATACGCAGTATTTT.

The V and J genes are TRBV4-1 and TRBJ2-5, with 7 positions matching TRBD2. Germline V gene sequence: CDR1 MGHRA, CDR2 YSYEKL. Losses at the gene ends were 4 bases for V and 7 bases for J; bases not matched to a gene: 6. The length of the CDR3 is 13 residues. The CDR3 sequence: CASSPWGGVTQYF. The CDR3 nucleotides read TGCGCCAGCAGCCCCTGGGGAGGGGTGACCCAGTACTTC.

The genes are TRBV3-1 and TRBJ1-6; unclear D gene. The V and J ends lost 4 bases and 10 bases respectively, with 11 bases between them. This CDR3 spans 13 amino acids. Germline CDR1 reads LGHDT; CDR2 reads YNNKEL (reference sequence). The CDR3 coding sequence is TGTGCCAGCAGCCGGGCGAGTCCATCACCCCTCCACTTT. Protein: CASSRASPSPLHF. Combining the CDR3 with reference TRBV3-1 and TRBJ1-6 gives the whole variable domain DTAVSQTPKYLVTQMGNDKSIKCEQNLGHDTMYWYKQDSKKFLKIMFSYNNKELIINETVPNRFSPKSPDKAHLNLHINSLELGDSAVYFCASSRASPSPLHFGNGTRLTVT.

The V call is TRBV30, the J call TRBJ1-1, with 7 positions matching TRBD1. Germline trimming cut 0 bases from V and 5 bases from J; bases unmatched to any gene: 3. The length of the CDR3 is 13 residues. Per the germline V gene, CDR1 is GTSNPN and CDR2 is SVGIG (reference sequence). The CDR3 spells CAWSVTGMTEAFF. In DNA, the CDR3 is TGTGCCTGGAGTGTGACAGGGATGACTGAAGCTTTCTTT.

The chain couples TRBV20-1 to TRBJ2-5; 8 bases fit TRBD2. The J segment lost 5 bases and the V segment lost 1 base, leaving 9 bases of the junction unmatched. The CDR3 has 15 residues. Per the germline V gene, CDR1 is DFQATT and CDR2 is SNEGSKA (reference sequence). The CDR3 sequence: CSARAPGRAGETQYF. CDR3 DNA: TGCAGTGCTAGAGCGCCCGGGAGGGCGGGGGAGACCCAGTACTTC.

V usage is TRBV7-9 and J usage is TRBJ2-2; D might be TRBD1 (6 bases). This CDR3 contains 12 residues. The ends were cut back, 9 bases at V and 4 bases at J, with 9 bases in the middle. Germline CDR1 and CDR2: SEHNR and FQNEAQ (reference sequence). CDR3 region: CARGGVTGELFF. Here the CDR3 DNA reads TGTGCCAGAGGGGGAGTCACCGGGGAGCTGTTTTTT.

This clonotype was counted once. This rearrangement joins TRBV20-1 to TRBJ1-4; 11 bases match TRBD1. Trimming cost V 7 bases and J 6 bases; bases outside gene matches: 7. This CDR3 contains 14 residues. The germline gives CDR1 DFQATT, CDR2 SNEGSKA (reference sequence). CDR3 in amino acids: CSVSRTGGDEKLFF. CDR3 DNA: TGCAGTGTCTCTAGGACAGGGGGCGATGAAAAACTGTTTTTT.

This clonotype was recorded once. The CDR3 reads CSVLRQGGGTEAFF. The CDR3 bases are TGCAGCGTTCTCAGACAGGGAGGAGGCACTGAAGCTTTCTTT. The chain combines TRBV29-1 with TRBJ1-1, with TRBD1 matching over 7 bases. V lost 5 bases to trimming and J lost 4 bases; unmatched junction nucleotides: 10. CDR3 size: 14 residues. Germline CDR1 is SQVTM and CDR2 is ANQGSEA.